A selection of T cell receptor beta chains follows, all from one sample in a study of T-cell reconstitution after alpha-beta-depleted transplantation in children. A single record per CDR3 protein comes from TCRdb applying MiXCR to the PCR reads. The table lists just over 950,000 distinct CDR3 sequences, around 30% of them singletons. This specimen consisted of PBMCs, mostly from graft donor cells, obtained 360 days after TCRalphabeta/CD19-depleted stem cell transplant. These receptors all come from a boy under two years old who had a stem cell transplant for SCID, so the T cells may come from the graft donor. Both conserved end residues are part of each CDR3. The D gene is left open where the match is weak. Not every row has a clone size; where given, it reads once, few, many or a size class.

J gene	clone size	D gene	V gene	CDR3 DNA	CDR3 protein
TRBJ2-1	few	TRBD2	TRBV10-3	TGTGCCATCAGTAAATCTAGCGGGGAAGGCAATGAGCAGTTCTTC	CAISKSSGEGNEQFF
TRBJ2-1	few	.	TRBV20-1	TGCAGTGCTAGAGTAAACAGAAGGACACCAATCTCCTACAATGAGCAGTTCTTC	CSARVNRRTPISYNEQFF
TRBJ2-1	.	.	TRBV12-3/TRBV12-4	TGTGCCAGCAGTTTAAGGTCCTCTTATGAGCAGTTCTTC	CASSLRSSYEQFF
TRBJ2-1	.	.	TRBV7-9	TGTGCCAGCAGCCCCGGCGGTAAGCTGAATGAGCAGTTCTTC	CASSPGGKLNEQFF
TRBJ2-1	few	TRBD1	TRBV7-3	TGTGCCAGCAGCTCCTATAGGACAGGGAGAAGCAATGAGCAGTTCTTC	CASSSYRTGRSNEQFF
TRBJ1-1	.	TRBD1	TRBV12-3/TRBV12-4	TGTGCCAGCAGTGGCCGGGACAGGTCAGGTAGCACTGAAGCTTTCTTT	CASSGRDRSGSTEAFF
TRBJ2-7	.	TRBD2	TRBV9	TGTGCCATCGTTTGTGGACTAGCTACCTACGAGCAGTACTTC	CAIVCGLATYEQYF
TRBJ2-3	few	TRBD2	TRBV9	TGTGCCAGCAGCGGACTAGCGGGGTATAGCACAGATACGCAGTATTTT	CASSGLAGYSTDTQYF
TRBJ2-1	.	.	TRBV28	TGTGCCAGCAGTCCCCGGGTCCAAGAGCAGTTCTTC	CASSPRVQEQFF
TRBJ2-3	.	.	TRBV7-6	TGTGCCAGCAGCTTAGCCGGCGGGCGGGTCACAGATACGCAGTATTTT	CASSLAGGRVTDTQYF
TRBJ2-1	.	.	TRBV20-1	TGCAGTGCTAGAGGAACATCTAGTCGGGGTTCGTACAATGAGCAGTTCTTC	CSARGTSSRGSYNEQFF
TRBJ1-1	.	TRBD1	TRBV12-3/TRBV12-4	TGTGCCAGCAGTTGGACAGGGGGCTCGAACACTGAAGCTTTCTTT	CASSWTGGSNTEAFF
TRBJ2-7	.	.	TRBV20-1	TGCAGTGCCCCGGTGGGCCAGGGAGTCCACGAGCAGTACTTC	CSAPVGQGVHEQYF
TRBJ2-3	.	.	TRBV15	TGTGCCACCAGCCCCGGACCGGGGCGGTTCACAGATACGCAGTATTTT	CATSPGPGRFTDTQYF
TRBJ2-1	.	TRBD1	TRBV6-1	TGTGCCAGCTCCCGATCGGGACAGGAATACAATGAGCAGTTCTTC	CASSRSGQEYNEQFF
TRBJ2-5	.	.	TRBV20-1	TGCAGTGCTACCTCTGGCCCGCGGGGACTCCAAGAGACCCAGTACTTC	CSATSGPRGLQETQYF
TRBJ2-2	few	.	TRBV4-3	TGCGCCAGCAGCCAGGAAGGCCTCACCGGGGAGCTGTTTTTT	CASSQEGLTGELFF
TRBJ2-5	.	TRBD2	TRBV5-1	TGCGCCAGCAGCTCTACGAGCGGGGGGGCCGCCCGGGAGACCCAGTACTTC	CASSSTSGGAARETQYF
TRBJ1-1	.	.	TRBV12-3/TRBV12-4	TGTGCCAGCAGTCCCCGGCGGGAGGGGGGACCTGAAGCTTTCTTT	CASSPRREGGPEAFF
TRBJ2-3	few	.	TRBV29-1	TGCAGCGTTCGGGGAGATACGCAGTATTTT	CSVRGDTQYF
TRBJ1-1	.	TRBD1	TRBV25-1	TGTGCCAGCAGTGAAATAGACAGGGAGACTGAAGCTTTCTTT	CASSEIDRETEAFF
TRBJ2-5	few	.	TRBV20-1	TGCAGTGCCCTCTCTAGGTTTCGGGAGACCCAGTACTTC	CSALSRFRETQYF
TRBJ2-1	.	TRBD2	TRBV15	TGTGCCACCAGCACCACCCTAGCGGGGGCCTACAATGAGCAGTTCTTC	CATSTTLAGAYNEQFF
TRBJ2-1	.	.	TRBV7-6	TGTGCCAGCAGCTCGAGGACGGCCCCCTACAATGAGCAGTTCTTC	CASSSRTAPYNEQFF
TRBJ2-3	few	TRBD2	TRBV5-1	TGCGCCAGCAGCTTGGATGCAGCGGGGGTCCGCGATACGCAGTATTTT	CASSLDAAGVRDTQYF
TRBJ2-3	.	.	TRBV12-1	TGTGCCAGCACATCCCATAGCGGGGGTAGCACAGATACGCAGTATTTT	CASTSHSGGSTDTQYF
TRBJ1-2	.	TRBD1	TRBV5-1	TGCGCCAGCAGCCGAACAGGGGTCGAAGGCTACACCTTC	CASSRTGVEGYTF
TRBJ1-2	once	TRBD1	TRBV10-3	TGTGCCATCAGTGAGTCGAACAGGGGGCATGGCTACACCTTC	CAISESNRGHGYTF
TRBJ2-7	few	TRBD1	TRBV29-1	TGCAGCGTTTCGGGGGACAGGGGGCTTGGCGAGCAGTACTTC	CSVSGDRGLGEQYF
TRBJ2-3	.	TRBD1	TRBV7-2	TGTGCCAGCAGTCGTCGGGACAGATACACAGATACGCAGTATTTT	CASSRRDRYTDTQYF
TRBJ2-1	many	.	TRBV20-1	TGCAGTGCACGCTCACAACCAAGGAATGAGCAGTTCTTC	CSARSQPRNEQFF
TRBJ2-1	.	.	TRBV29-1	TGCAGCGTTGGGACAGTGCAATCCGAGCAGTTCTTC	CSVGTVQSEQFF
TRBJ1-4	.	TRBD1	TRBV5-1	TGCGCCAGCAGCTCGGGACAGTCTAATGAAAAACTGTTTTTT	CASSSGQSNEKLFF
TRBJ2-2	few	TRBD1	TRBV5-6	TGTGCCAGCAGCTTCTACAGGGGCACCGGGGAGCTGTTTTTT	CASSFYRGTGELFF
TRBJ2-5	.	.	TRBV4-2	TGTGCCAGCAGCCTTGGACCGCGACAAGAGACCCAGTACTTC	CASSLGPRQETQYF
TRBJ1-2	.	.	TRBV5-1	TGCGCCAGCAGCTTGGCTTTATCCAATGGCTACACCTTC	CASSLALSNGYTF
TRBJ2-7	many	.	TRBV5-1	TGCGCCAGCAGCTTTGGGGGGATAGTCTACGAGCAGTACTTC	CASSFGGIVYEQYF
TRBJ2-5	once	TRBD2	TRBV4-2	TGTGCCAGCAGCCAAGGAGACGGGGGGGCAACCCAGTACTTC	CASSQGDGGATQYF
TRBJ1-1	.	.	TRBV7-6	TGTGCCAGCAGCTTAGCAGGGGGGCCCACTGAAGCTTTCTTT	CASSLAGGPTEAFF
TRBJ2-7	few	TRBD2	TRBV29-1	TGCAGCGTTGATCTAGCGGGGGCCCACGAGCAGTACTTC	CSVDLAGAHEQYF
TRBJ2-3	few	.	TRBV28	TGTGCCAGCACTCAGGGGTTTTTTACAGATACGCAGTATTTT	CASTQGFFTDTQYF
TRBJ2-7	.	TRBD2	TRBV20-1	TGCAGTGCTCGGGAGGCCCTCCACGAGCAGTACTTC	CSAREALHEQYF
TRBJ1-6	few	TRBD1	TRBV30	TGTGCCTGGAGTGGGACAGGGGGCAGTAATTCACCCCTCCACTTT	CAWSGTGGSNSPLHF
TRBJ2-7	.	TRBD1	TRBV7-3	TGTGCCAGCAGCCGGGACGCGGACAGGTCCACGTCCTACGAGCAGTACTTC	CASSRDADRSTSYEQYF
TRBJ2-1	many	TRBD2	TRBV10-3	TGTGCCATCATGTCGGCGGGGGGATCCTACAATGAGCAGTTCTTC	CAIMSAGGSYNEQFF
TRBJ2-3	few	.	TRBV4-1	TGCGCCAGCAGCCAAGTGCCTAGCTACGGCACAGATACGCAGTATTTT	CASSQVPSYGTDTQYF
TRBJ2-1	.	.	TRBV7-2	TGTGCCAGCAGCTTGGTGGGAAAGCTGGATGAGCAGTTCTTC	CASSLVGKLDEQFF
TRBJ2-1	.	.	TRBV10-3	TGTGCCATCAGTACAGGGGGGGCCTACAATGAGCAGTTCTTC	CAISTGGAYNEQFF
TRBJ2-1	.	.	TRBV12-3/TRBV12-4	TGTGCCAGCAGTCCCAACGGGGGAATAGGTAATGAGCAGTTCTTC	CASSPNGGIGNEQFF
TRBJ2-3	.	.	TRBV12-3/TRBV12-4	TGTGCCAGCAGTTTTCTAGCGCTGAGCACAGATACGCAGTATTTT	CASSFLALSTDTQYF
TRBJ2-1	.	TRBD2	TRBV29-1	TGCAGCGCAAGTCCCGGGACTAGAGGCAATGAGCAGTTCTTC	CSASPGTRGNEQFF
TRBJ1-1	few	.	TRBV20-1	TGCAGTGCGCCGAGAGCCAGGACAGAAGCTTTCTTT	CSAPRARTEAFF
TRBJ1-1	.	.	TRBV4-1	TGCGCCAGCAGCCAAGATAAGGCCGGGGCGAACACTGAAGCTTTCTTT	CASSQDKAGANTEAFF
TRBJ1-1	many	.	TRBV6-5	TGTGCCAGCAGTTATCTTGGGGATCGGGTTACTGAAGCTTTCTTT	CASSYLGDRVTEAFF
TRBJ2-3	few	TRBD2	TRBV20-1	TGCAGTGCTAGCCCCGGGGGGTTAAATACGCAGTATTTT	CSASPGGLNTQYF
TRBJ2-2	.	TRBD2	TRBV20-1	TGCAGTGCTCTCCAACGGCTAGCGGGGGTTCCGAACACCGGGGAGCTGTTTTTT	CSALQRLAGVPNTGELFF
TRBJ2-5	.	TRBD2	TRBV6-2/TRBV6-3	TGTGCCAGCAGTTACGCCGACAGGGCGGGAGGGCAAGAGACCCAGTACTTC	CASSYADRAGGQETQYF
TRBJ1-2	.	.	TRBV12-3/TRBV12-4	TGTGCCAGCATGACGGTCGGTGGCTACACCTTC	CASMTVGGYTF
TRBJ2-3	few	.	TRBV10-3	TGTGCCATCAGTGAGCTGGGGATCGGCACAGATACGCAGTATTTT	CAISELGIGTDTQYF
TRBJ2-1	few	.	TRBV24-1	TGTGCCACCAGTGATCGAGGGCTTTACAATGAGCAGTTCTTC	CATSDRGLYNEQFF